This T cell receptor beta chain was identified in a study of OX40 agonist ivuxolimab in advanced cancers. Germline assignment: CDR1 MGHRA and CDR2 YSYEKL. The V and J ends lost 6 bases and 0 bases, in that order; junction bases with no gene match: 13. This CDR3 is 18 amino acids long. The assay was immunoSEQ multiplex PCR, and TCRdb's table has in-frame clones only and misses some. The sample lists fewer than 65,000 clones; approximately 86% were seen once. The sequence was collected from an adult with an advanced solid tumor such as melanoma, head and neck, liver or kidney cancer. The material was CD4+ or CD8+ T cells sorted from blood, obtained in a trial of the OX40 agonist ivuxolimab. This chain uses TRBV4-1 with TRBJ2-4; TRBD2 matches at 8 bases. The CDR3 sequence: CASSKGAGGISAKNIQYF. As DNA, the CDR3 is TGCGCCAGCAGTAAAGGGGCGGGAGGTATCTCAGCCAAAAACATTCAGTACTTC.